Given below is one TCR beta chain in context. No antigen is known for it. Germline V gene sequence: CDR1 SGHTA, CDR2 FQGTGA. The CDR3 consists of 16 residues. Trimming cost V 2 bases and J 4 bases, with 17 bases left between them. The data originate from a study of shared clonotypes between healthy human individuals. Sequencing used immunoSEQ multiplex PCR; TCRdb keeps in-frame clones, though not all of them. The sample includes some 2.1 million clones, 90% to 95% seen only once; the top ten take roughly 0.13%. Study conclusions and caveats: Among non-shared clonotypes, generation probabilities were lower than among those shared by all four donors.

The chain is built from TRBV7-3 and TRBJ1-2; TRBD1 is a possible D gene (6 bases). The sequence came from a man between 18 and 29 years old in good health. The sequenced material came from naive CD4+ T cells sorted from blood. Sample subset: CD45RA+ positively selected. The CDR3 DNA reads as TGTGCCAGCAGCTTAGTCGCGGGGGCAATTAGCTATGGCTACACCTTC. This gives the protein CASSLVAGAISYGYTF.